The subject of this entry is one TCR beta chain. Its target is unknown. Amplification used 60 Vbeta primers and 13 Jbeta primers. Sequenced by immunoSEQ multiplex PCR; TCRdb stores in-frame clones only, minus some. The listing contains under 200,000 clones. The source of the sample is a study of cytomegalovirus exposure and HLA in healthy donors. The study, taken as a whole, reports: Highly shared sequence variants in one cluster were likely a sequencing artifact. A later analysis reportedly found that, within productive TCRs, an Asian-associated ancestry cluster had fewer N-insertions than the mean observed across the approximately 690 donors. One variant, a missense change in DCLRE1C, was linked in a later analysis to TCR beta V- and J-gene trimming.

V shed 3 bases and J shed 1 base, with 9 bases lying between them. The germline V gene has CDR1 LNHDA and CDR2 SQIVND (reference sequence). The CDR3 is made up of 14 amino acids. Specimen: PBMCs. V usage is TRBV19 and J usage is TRBJ1-2; tentatively, D is TRBD1 (5 bases). The source is a man aged 25 to 45 in good health and CMV-seronegative. The DNA of the CDR3 is TGTGCCAGTAGTATCGGTAGGGGTAACTATGGCTACACCTTC. It translates to CASSIGRGNYGYTF.